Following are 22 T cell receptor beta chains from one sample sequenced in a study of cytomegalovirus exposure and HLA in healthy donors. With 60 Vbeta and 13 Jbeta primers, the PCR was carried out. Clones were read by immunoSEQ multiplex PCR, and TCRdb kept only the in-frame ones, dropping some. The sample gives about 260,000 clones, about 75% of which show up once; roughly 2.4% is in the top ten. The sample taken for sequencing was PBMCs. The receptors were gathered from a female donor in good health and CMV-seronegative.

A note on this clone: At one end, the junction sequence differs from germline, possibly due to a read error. The CDR3 DNA reads TGTTCCAGCAGCTTAGATGGTAGCACTGAAGCTTTCTTT. Its translation: CSSSLDGSTEAFF. The V gene is TRBV7-9, the J gene TRBJ1-1, with unresolved D. Germline values: CDR1 SEHNR, CDR2 FQNEAQ (reference sequence). There are 13 residues in the CDR3.

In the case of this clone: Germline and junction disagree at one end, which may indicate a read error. The DNA of the CDR3 is TGTGCCAGCAGCTCACGGACAGGACCCTCCTACAATGGGCAGTTCTTC. Translating gives CASSSRTGPSYNGQFF. The gene calls are TRBV4-2 and TRBJ2-1; 7 positions match TRBD1. Germline V lookup: CDR1 LGHNA, CDR2 YNFKEQ. The CDR3 runs 16 residues.

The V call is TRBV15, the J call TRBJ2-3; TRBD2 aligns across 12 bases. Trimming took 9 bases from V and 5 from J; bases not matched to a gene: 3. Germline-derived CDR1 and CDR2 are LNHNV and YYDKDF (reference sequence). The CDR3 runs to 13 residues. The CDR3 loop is CATGLAGVDTQYF. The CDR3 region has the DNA TGTGCCACGGGACTAGCGGGTGTAGATACGCAGTATTTT.

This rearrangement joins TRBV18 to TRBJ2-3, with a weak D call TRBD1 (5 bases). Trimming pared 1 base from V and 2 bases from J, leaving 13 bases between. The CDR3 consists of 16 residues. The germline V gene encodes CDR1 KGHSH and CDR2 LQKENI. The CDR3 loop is CASSPRQGITTDTQYF. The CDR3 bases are TGTGCCAGCTCACCACGGCAGGGAATTACCACAGATACGCAGTATTTT.

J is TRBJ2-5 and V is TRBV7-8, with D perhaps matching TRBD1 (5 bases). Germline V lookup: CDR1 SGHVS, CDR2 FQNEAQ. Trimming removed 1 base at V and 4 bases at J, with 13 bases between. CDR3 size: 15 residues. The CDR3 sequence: CASSLEGARRETQYF. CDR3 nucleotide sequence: TGTGCCAGCAGCTTAGAAGGGGCCAGAAGAGAGACCCAGTACTTC.

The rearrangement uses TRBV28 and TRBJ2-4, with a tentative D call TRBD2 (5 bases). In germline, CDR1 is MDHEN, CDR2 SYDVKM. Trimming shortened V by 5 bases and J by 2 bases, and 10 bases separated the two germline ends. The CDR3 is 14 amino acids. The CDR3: CASSGAASKNIQYF. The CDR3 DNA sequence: TGTGCCAGCAGTGGAGCGGCCTCCAAAAACATTCAGTACTTC.

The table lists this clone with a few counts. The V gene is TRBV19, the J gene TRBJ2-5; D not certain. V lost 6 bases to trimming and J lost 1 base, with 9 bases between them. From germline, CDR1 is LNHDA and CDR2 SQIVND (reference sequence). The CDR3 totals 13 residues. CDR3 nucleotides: TGTGCCAGTAGGCCTCGAGGCCAAGAGACCCAGTACTTC. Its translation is CASRPRGQETQYF. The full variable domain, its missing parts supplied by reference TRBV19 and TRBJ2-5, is DGGITQSPKYLFRKEGQNVTLSCEQNLNHDAMYWYRQDPGQGLRLIYYSQIVNDFQKGDIAEGYSVSREKKESFPLTVTSAQKNPTAFYLCASRPRGQETQYFGPGTRLLVL.

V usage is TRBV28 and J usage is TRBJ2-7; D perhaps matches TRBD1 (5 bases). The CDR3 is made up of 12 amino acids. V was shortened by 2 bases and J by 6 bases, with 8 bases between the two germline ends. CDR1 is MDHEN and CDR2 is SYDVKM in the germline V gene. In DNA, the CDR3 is TGTGCCAGCAGTTTAGTAGGGGCCGAGCAGTACTTC. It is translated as CASSLVGAEQYF. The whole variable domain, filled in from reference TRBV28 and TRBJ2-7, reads DVKVTQSSRYLVKRTGEKVFLECVQDMDHENMFWYRQDPGLGLRLIYFSYDVKMKEKGDIPEGYSVSREKKERFSLILESASTNQTSMYLCASSLVGAEQYFGPGTRLTVT.

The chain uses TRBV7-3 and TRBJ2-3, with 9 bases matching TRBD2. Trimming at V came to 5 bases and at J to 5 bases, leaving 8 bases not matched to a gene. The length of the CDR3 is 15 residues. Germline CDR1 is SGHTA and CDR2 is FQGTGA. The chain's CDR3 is CASSANAGGVDTQYF. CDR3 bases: TGTGCCAGCAGCGCAAACGCGGGAGGGGTAGATACGCAGTATTTT.

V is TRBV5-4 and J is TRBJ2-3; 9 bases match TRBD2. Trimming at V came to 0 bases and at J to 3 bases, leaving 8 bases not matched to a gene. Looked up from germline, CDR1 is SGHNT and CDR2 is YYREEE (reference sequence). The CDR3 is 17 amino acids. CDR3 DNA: TGTGCCAGCAGCTTGGGGAGGGCGGGAGGGCGAACAGATACGCAGTATTTT. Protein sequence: CASSLGRAGGRTDTQYF.

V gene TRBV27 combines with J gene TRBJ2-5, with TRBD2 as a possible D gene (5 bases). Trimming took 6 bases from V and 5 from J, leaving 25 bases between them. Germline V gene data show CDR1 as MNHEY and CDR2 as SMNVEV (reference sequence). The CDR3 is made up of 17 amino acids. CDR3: CASRGLSGNRGRETQYF. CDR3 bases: TGTGCCAGCAGGGGTTTGTCCGGGAACCGGGGTCGGGAGACCCAGTACTTC.

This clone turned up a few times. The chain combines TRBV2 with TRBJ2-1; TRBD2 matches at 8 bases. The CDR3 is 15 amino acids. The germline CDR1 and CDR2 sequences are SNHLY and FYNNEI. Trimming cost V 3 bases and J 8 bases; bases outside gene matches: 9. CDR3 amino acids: CASSDDPGLEDEQFF. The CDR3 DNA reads TGTGCCAGCAGTGACGATCCGGGACTAGAGGATGAGCAGTTCTTC.

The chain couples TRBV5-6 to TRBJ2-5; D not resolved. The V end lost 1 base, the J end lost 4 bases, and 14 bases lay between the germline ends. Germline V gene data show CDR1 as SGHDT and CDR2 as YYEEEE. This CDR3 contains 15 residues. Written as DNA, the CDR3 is TGTGCCAGCAGCTTGATTTGGATGGGCGCAGAGACCCAGTACTTC. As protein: CASSLIWMGAETQYF.

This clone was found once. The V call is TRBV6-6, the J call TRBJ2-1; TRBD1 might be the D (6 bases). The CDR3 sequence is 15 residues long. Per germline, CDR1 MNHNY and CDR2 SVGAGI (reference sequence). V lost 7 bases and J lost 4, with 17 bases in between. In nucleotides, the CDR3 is TGTGCCAGCAAAAGGACAGCGTGGGAGTACAATGAGCAGTTCTTC. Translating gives CASKRTAWEYNEQFF.

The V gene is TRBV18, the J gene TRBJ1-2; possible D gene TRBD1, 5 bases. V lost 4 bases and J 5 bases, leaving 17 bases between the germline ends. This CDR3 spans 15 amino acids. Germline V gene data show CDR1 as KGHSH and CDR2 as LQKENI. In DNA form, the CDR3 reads TGTGCCAGCTCACTGGGGTACAGGCACGGTTATGGCTACACCTTC. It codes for CASSLGYRHGYGYTF.

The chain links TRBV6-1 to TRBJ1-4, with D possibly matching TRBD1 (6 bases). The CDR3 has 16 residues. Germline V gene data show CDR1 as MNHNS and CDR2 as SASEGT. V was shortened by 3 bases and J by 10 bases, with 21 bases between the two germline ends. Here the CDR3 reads CASSDADSRRRGKLFF. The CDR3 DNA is TGTGCCAGCAGTGACGCGGACAGCCGCCGCCGAGGAAAACTGTTTTTT.

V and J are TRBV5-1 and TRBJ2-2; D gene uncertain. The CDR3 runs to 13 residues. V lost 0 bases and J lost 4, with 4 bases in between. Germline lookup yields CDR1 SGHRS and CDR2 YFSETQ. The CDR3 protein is CASSLAVTGELFF. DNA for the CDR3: TGCGCCAGCAGCTTGGCCGTCACCGGGGAGCTGTTTTTT.

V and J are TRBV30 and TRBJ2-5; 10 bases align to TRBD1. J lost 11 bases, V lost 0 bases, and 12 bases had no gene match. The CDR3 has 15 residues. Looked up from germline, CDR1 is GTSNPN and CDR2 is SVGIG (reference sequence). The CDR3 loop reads CAWSVRGQGTYEQYF. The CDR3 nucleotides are TGTGCCTGGAGTGTAAGGGGACAGGGGACCTATGAGCAGTACTTC.

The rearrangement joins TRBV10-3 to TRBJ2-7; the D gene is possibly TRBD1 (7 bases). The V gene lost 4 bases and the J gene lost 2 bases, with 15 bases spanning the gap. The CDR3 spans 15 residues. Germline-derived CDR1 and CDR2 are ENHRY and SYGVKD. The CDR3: CAISVGGQGAYEQYF. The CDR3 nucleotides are TGTGCCATCAGTGTTGGGGGGCAGGGGGCCTACGAGCAGTACTTC.

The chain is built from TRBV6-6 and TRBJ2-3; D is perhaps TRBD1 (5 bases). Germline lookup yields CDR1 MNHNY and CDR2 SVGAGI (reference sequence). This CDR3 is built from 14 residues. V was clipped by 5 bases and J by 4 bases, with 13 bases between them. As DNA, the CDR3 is TGTGCCAGCAGTGATCAGGGTCTGCCAGATACGCAGTATTTT. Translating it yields CASSDQGLPDTQYF.

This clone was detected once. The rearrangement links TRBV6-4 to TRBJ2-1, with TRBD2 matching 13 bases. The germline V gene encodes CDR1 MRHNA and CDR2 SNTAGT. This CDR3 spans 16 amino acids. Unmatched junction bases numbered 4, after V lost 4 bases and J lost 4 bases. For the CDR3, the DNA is TGTGCCAGCAGTGGGACTAGCGGGAGCTGGTACAATGAGCAGTTCTTC. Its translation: CASSGTSGSWYNEQFF.

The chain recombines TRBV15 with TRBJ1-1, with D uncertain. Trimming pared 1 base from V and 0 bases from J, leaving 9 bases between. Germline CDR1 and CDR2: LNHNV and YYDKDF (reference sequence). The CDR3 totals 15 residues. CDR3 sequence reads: CATSRGSQMNTEAFF. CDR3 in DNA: TGTGCCACCAGCAGAGGTTCACAGATGAACACTGAAGCTTTCTTT. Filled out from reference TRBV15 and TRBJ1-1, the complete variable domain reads DAMVIQNPRYQVTQFGKPVTLSCSQTLNHNVMYWYQQKSSQAPKLLFHYYDKDFNNEADTPDNFQSRRPNTSFCFLDIRSPGLGDTAMYLCATSRGSQMNTEAFFGQGTRLTVV.